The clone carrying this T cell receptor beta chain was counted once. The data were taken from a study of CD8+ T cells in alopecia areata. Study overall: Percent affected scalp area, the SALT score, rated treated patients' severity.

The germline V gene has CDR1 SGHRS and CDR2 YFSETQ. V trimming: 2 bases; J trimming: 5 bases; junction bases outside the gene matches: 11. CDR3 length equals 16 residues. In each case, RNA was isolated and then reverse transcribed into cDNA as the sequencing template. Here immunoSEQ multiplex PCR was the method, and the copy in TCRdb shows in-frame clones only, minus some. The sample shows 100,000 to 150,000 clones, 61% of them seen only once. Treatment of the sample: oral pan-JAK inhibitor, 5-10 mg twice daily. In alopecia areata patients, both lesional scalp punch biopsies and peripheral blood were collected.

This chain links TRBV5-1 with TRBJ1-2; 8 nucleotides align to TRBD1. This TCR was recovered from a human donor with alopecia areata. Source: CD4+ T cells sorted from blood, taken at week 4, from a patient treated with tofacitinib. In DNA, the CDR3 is TGCGCCAGCAGCTTTTCCCGGGCAGGGGGCGATTATGGCTACACCTTC. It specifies CASSFSRAGGDYGYTF.